Sequencing of this T cell receptor beta chain was carried out in a study of OX40 agonist ivuxolimab in advanced cancers. The data were produced by immunoSEQ multiplex PCR, yet TCRdb's version contains in-frame clones alone and is incomplete. The data hold about 71,000 clones, with roughly four fifths observed a single time. Sequences were derived from CD4+ or CD8+ T cells sorted from blood, sampled in a trial of the OX40 agonist ivuxolimab. This TCR was sampled from an adult with an advanced solid tumor such as melanoma, head and neck, liver or kidney cancer.

The chain's CDR3 is CASGTSKRGYTF. The DNA for the CDR3 is TGTGCCAGTGGGACTTCCAAGCGGGGCTACACCTTC. V and J are TRBV28 and TRBJ1-2; D perhaps matches TRBD1 (5 bases). The germline V gene has CDR1 MDHEN and CDR2 SYDVKM. Deletions cut 9 bases from V and 8 bases from J, with 16 bases between. The CDR3 contains 12 residues.